This entry features one T cell receptor (beta chain) sequence. Germline V gene lookup returns CDR1 SGDLS and CDR2 YYNGEE. The CDR3 totals 17 residues. Trimming cost V 3 bases and J 5 bases, with 18 bases left between them. Generated by immunoSEQ multiplex PCR, the TCRdb table keeps only in-frame clones and is missing some. The data contain over 250,000 clones, roughly 90% of them singletons. This sample stems from a study of blood T cell repertoires in COVID-19. The V gene is TRBV9, the J gene TRBJ1-6; no definite D call. Sequencing was performed on peripheral blood. This clonotype was sampled from a woman in her seventies with COVID-19, enrolled during active disease. The CDR3 nucleotides are TGTGCCAGCAGCGACCCGCTTGGAGGGCCTAATAATTCACCCCTCCACTTT. It yields the protein CASSDPLGGPNNSPLHF.